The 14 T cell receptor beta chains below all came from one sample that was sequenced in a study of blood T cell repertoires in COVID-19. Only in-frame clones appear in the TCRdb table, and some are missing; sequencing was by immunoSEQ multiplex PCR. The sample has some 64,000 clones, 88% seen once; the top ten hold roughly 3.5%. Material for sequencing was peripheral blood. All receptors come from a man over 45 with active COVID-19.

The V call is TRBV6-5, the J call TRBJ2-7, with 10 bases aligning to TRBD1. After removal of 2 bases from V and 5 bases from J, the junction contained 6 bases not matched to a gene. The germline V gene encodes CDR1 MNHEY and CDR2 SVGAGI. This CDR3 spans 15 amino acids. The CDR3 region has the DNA TGTGCCAGCAGTTACCGGGGACAGGGGTTCGACGAGCAGTACTTC. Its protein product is CASSYRGQGFDEQYF.

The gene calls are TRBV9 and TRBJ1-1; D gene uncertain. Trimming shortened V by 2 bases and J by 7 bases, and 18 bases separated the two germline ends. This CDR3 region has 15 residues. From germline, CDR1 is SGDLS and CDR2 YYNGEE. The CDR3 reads CASSVAPELRSEAFF. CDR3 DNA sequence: TGTGCCAGCAGCGTCGCGCCCGAGCTAAGGAGTGAAGCTTTCTTT.

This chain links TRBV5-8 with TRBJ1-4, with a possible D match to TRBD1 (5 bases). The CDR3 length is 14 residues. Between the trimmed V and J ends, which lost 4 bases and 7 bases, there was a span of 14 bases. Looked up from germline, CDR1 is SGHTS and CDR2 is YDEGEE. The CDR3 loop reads CASSPGLAGEKLFF. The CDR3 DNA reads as TGTGCCAGCAGCCCGGGACTTGCAGGTGAAAAACTGTTTTTT.

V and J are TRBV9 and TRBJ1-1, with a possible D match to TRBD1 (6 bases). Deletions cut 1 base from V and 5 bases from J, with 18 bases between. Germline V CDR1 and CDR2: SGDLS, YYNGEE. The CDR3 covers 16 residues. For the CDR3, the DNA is TGTGCCAGCAGCGTAAACACCGCAGGGGTTGGGACTGAAGCTTTCTTT. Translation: CASSVNTAGVGTEAFF.

Here the CDR3 DNA reads TGTGCCAGCAGTTACCCTCTAGACCCCGGTTTCCAAGAGACCCAGTACTTC. Its protein is CASSYPLDPGFQETQYF. This chain uses TRBV6-2 or TRBV6-3 with TRBJ2-5, with D hard to call. The CDR3 is 17 residues long. With 2 bases removed from V and 1 base from J, the gap between germline ends came to 17 bases. Germline-derived CDR1 and CDR2 are MNHEY and SVGEGT.

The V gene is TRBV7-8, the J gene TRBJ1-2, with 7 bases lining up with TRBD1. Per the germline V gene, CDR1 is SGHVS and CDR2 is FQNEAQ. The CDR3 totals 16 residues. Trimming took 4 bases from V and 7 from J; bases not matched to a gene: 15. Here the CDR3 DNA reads TGTGCCAGCAGCTCCCAAATCGTCGACAGGGAGGCTGGCTACACCTTC. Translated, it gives CASSSQIVDREAGYTF.

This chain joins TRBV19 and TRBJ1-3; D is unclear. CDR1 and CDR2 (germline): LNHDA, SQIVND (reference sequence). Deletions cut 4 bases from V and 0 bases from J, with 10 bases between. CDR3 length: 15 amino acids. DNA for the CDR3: TGTGCCAGTAGTACCACTGTGAGCTCTGGAAACACCATATATTTT. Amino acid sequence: CASSTTVSSGNTIYF.

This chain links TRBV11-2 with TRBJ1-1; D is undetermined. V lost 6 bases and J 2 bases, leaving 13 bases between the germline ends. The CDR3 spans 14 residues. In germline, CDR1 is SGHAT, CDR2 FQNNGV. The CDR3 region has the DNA TGTGCCAGCAGTCCCCCTGGACTAAACACTGAAGCTTTCTTT. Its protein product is CASSPPGLNTEAFF.

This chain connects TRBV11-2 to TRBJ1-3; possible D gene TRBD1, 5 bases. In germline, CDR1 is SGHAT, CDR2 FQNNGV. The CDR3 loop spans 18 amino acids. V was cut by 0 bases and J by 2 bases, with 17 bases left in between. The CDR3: CASSLDPVRARTGNTIYF. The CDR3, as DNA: TGTGCCAGCAGCTTAGATCCGGTCAGGGCAAGGACTGGAAACACCATATATTTT.

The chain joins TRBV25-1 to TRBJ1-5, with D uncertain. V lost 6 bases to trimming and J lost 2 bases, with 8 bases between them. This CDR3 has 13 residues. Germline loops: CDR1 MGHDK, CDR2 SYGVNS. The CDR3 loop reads CASSWSGNQPQHF. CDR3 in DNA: TGTGCCAGCAGCTGGAGCGGCAATCAGCCCCAGCATTTT.

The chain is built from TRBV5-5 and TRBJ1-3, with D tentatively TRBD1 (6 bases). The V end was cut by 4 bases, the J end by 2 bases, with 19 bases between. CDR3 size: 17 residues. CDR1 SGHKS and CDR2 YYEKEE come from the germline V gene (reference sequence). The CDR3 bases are TGTGCCAGCAGCCGATCCCAGGGGCGGCTAACTGGAAACACCATATATTTT. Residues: CASSRSQGRLTGNTIYF.

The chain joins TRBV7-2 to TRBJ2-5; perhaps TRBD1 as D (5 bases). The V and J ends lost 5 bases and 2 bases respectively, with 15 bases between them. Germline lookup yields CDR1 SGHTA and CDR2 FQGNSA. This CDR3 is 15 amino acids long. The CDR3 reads CASSLVGHLQETQYF. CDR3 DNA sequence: TGTGCCAGCAGCCTAGTCGGACATCTACAAGAGACCCAGTACTTC. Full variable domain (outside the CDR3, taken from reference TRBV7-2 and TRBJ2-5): GAGVSQSPSNKVTEKGKDVELRCDPISGHTALYWYRQSLGQGLEFLIYFQGNSAPDKSGLPSDRFSAERTGGSVSTLTIQRTQQEDSAVYLCASSLVGHLQETQYFGPGTRLLVL.

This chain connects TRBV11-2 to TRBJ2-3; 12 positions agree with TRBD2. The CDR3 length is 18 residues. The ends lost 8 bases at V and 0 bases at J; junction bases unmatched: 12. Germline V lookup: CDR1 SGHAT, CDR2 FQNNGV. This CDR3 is CASHGTSGFRPSTDTQYF. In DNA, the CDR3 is TGTGCCAGCCACGGGACTAGCGGGTTTCGACCTAGCACAGATACGCAGTATTTT. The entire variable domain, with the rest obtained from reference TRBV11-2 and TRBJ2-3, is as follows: EAGVAQSPRYKIIEKRQSVAFWCNPISGHATLYWYQQILGQGPKLLIQFQNNGVVDDSQLPKDRFSAERLKGVDSTLKIQPAKLEDSAVYLCASHGTSGFRPSTDTQYFGPGTRLTVL.

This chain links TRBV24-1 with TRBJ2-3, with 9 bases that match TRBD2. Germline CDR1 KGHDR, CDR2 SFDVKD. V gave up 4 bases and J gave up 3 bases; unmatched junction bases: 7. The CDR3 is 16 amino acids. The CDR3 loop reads CATSEGRGGRTDTQYF. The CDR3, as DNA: TGTGCCACCAGTGAAGGGCGGGGGGGCCGTACAGATACGCAGTATTTT.